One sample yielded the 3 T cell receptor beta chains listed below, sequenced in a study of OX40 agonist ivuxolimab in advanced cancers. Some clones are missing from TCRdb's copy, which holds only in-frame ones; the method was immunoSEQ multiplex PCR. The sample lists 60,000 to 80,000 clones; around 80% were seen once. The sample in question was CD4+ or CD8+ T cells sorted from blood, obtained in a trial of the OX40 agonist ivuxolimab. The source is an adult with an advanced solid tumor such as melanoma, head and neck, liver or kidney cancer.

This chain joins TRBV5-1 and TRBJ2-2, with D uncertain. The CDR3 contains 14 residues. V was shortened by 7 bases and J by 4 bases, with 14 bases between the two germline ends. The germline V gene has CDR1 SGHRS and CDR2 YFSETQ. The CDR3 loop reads CASSLLPGTGELFF. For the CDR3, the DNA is TGCGCCAGCTCGCTTCTCCCGGGCACCGGGGAGCTGTTTTTT. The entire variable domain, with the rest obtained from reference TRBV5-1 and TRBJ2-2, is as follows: KAGVTQTPRYLIKTRGQQVTLSCSPISGHRSVSWYQQTPGQGLQFLFEYFSETQRNKGNFPGRFSGRQFSNSRSEMNVSTLELGDSALYLCASSLLPGTGELFFGEGSRLTVL.

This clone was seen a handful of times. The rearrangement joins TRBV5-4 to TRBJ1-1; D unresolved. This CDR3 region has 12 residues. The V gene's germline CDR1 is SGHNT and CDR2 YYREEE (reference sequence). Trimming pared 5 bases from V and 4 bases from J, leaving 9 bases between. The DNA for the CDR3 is TGTGCCAGCAGTTTTGAGGGCACTGAAGCTTTCTTT. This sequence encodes CASSFEGTEAFF. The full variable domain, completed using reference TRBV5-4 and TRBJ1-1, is ETGVTQSPTHLIKTRGQQVTLRCSSQSGHNTVSWYQQALGQGPQFIFQYYREEENGRGNFPPRFSGLQFPNYSSELNVNALELDDSALYLCASSFEGTEAFFGQGTRLTVV.

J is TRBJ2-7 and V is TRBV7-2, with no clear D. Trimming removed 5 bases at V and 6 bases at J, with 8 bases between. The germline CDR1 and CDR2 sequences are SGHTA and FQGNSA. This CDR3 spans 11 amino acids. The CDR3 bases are TGTGCCAGCAGCGGTATGTTCGAGCAGTACTTC. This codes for CASSGMFEQYF.